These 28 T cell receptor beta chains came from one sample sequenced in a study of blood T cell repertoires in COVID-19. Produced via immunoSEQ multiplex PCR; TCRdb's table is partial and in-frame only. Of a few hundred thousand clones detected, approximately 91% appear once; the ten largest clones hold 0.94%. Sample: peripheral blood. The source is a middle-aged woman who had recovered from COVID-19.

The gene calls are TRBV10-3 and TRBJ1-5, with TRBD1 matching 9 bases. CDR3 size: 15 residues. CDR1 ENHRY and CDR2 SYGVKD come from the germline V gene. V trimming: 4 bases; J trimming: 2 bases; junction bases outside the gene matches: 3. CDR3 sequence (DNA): TGTGCCATCAGTGGGGGACAGGGCGGCAATCAGCCCCAGCATTTT. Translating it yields CAISGGQGGNQPQHF.

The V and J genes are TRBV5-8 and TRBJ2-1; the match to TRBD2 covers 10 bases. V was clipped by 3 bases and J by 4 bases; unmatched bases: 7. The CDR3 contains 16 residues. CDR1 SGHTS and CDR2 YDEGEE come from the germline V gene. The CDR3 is CASSWTSGISYNEQFF. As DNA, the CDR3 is TGTGCCAGCAGCTGGACTAGCGGAATATCGTACAATGAGCAGTTCTTC.

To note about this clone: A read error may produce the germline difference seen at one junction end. CDR3 in DNA: TGTGCCAGCAGCCCCGACCTAGGCCAACAGACCCAGTACTTC. Residues: CASSPDLGQQTQYF. J is TRBJ2-5 and V is TRBV9; D unclear. The CDR3 length is 14 residues. The germline CDR1 and CDR2 sequences are SGDLS and YYNGEE.

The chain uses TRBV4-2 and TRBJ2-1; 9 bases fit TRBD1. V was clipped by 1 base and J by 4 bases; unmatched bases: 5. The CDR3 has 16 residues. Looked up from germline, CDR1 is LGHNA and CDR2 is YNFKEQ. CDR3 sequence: CASSQVWDRVYNEQFF. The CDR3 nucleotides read TGTGCCAGCAGCCAAGTTTGGGACAGGGTTTACAATGAGCAGTTCTTC.

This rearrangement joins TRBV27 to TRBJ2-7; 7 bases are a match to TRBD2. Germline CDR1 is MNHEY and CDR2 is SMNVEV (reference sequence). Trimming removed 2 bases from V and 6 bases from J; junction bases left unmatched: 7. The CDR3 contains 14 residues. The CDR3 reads CASSLEGGLGEQYF. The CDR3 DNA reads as TGTGCCAGCAGTTTAGAGGGAGGGCTAGGCGAGCAGTACTTC.

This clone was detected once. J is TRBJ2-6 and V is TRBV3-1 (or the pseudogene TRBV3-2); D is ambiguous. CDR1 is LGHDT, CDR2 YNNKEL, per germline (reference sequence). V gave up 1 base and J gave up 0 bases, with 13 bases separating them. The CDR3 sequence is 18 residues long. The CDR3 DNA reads TGTGCCAGCAGCCAAGCGGCGGTTCCCTTCTCTGGGGCCAACGTCCTGACTTTC. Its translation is CASSQAAVPFSGANVLTF.

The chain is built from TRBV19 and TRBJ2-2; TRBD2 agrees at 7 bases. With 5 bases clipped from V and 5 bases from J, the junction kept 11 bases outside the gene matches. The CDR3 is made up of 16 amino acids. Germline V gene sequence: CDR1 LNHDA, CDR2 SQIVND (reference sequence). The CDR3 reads CASSPIRDYVTGELFF. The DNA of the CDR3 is TGTGCCAGTAGTCCGATCCGGGACTATGTGACCGGGGAGCTGTTTTTT.

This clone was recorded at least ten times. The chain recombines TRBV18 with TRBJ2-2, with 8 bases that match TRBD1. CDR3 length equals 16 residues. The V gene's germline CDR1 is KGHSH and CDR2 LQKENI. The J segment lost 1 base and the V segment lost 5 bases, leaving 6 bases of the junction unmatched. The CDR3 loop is CASSAAGTGNTGELFF. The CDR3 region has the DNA TGTGCCAGCTCAGCAGCCGGGACAGGGAACACCGGGGAGCTGTTTTTT.

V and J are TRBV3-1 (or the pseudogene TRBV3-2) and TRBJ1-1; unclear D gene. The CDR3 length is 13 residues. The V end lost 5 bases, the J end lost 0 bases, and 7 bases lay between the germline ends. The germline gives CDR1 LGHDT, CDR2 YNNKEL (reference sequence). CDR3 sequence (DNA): TGTGCCAGCAGCTCCTCGGTGAACACTGAAGCTTTCTTT. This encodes CASSSSVNTEAFF.

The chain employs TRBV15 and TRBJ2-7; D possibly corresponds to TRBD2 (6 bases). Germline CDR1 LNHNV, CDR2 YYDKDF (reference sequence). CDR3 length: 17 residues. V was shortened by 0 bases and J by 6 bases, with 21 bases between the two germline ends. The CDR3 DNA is TGTGCCACCAGCAGAGACGGGGCTAGGGCGGGTAGCGGCGAGCAGTACTTC. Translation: CATSRDGARAGSGEQYF.

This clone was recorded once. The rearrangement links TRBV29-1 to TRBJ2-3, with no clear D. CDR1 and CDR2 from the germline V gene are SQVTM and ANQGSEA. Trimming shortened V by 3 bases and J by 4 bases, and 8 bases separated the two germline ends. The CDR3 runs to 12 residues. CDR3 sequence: CSVEGTADTQYF. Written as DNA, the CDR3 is TGCAGCGTTGAGGGCACCGCAGATACGCAGTATTTT.

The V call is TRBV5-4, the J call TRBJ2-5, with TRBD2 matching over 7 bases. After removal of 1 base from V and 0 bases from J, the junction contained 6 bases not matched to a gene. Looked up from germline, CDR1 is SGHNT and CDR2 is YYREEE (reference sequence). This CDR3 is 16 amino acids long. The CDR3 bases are TGTGCCAGCAGCTTGAGGTTTGGACTAGACCAAGAGACCCAGTACTTC. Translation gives CASSLRFGLDQETQYF.

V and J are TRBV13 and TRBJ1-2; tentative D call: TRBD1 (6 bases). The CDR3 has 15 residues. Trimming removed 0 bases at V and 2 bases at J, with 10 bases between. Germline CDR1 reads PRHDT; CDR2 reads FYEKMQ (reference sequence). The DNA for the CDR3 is TGTGCCAGCAGCTTAGGCAGGGGTAGAAACTATGGCTACACCTTC. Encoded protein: CASSLGRGRNYGYTF.

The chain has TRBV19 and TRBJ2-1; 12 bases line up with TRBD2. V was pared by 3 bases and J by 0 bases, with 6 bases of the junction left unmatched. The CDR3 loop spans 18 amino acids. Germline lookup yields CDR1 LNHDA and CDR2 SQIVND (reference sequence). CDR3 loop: CASSIETSGSFSYNEQFF. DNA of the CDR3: TGTGCCAGTAGTATCGAGACTAGCGGGAGTTTCTCCTACAATGAGCAGTTCTTC.

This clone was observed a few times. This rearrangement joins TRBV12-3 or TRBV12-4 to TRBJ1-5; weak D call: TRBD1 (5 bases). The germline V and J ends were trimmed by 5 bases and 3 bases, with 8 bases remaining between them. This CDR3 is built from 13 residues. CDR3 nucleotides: TGTGCCAGCAGTCCAGGGTCCAATCAGCCCCAGCATTTT. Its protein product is CASSPGSNQPQHF.

CDR3 protein: CATTRVGAYEQYF. The CDR3 DNA reads TGTGCCACCACCCGCGTCGGAGCCTACGAGCAGTACTTC. V and J are TRBV6-5 and TRBJ2-7; D not certain. This CDR3 has 13 amino acids. Germline CDR1 MNHEY, CDR2 SVGAGI. Trimming left V 10 bases short and J 2 bases short, with 15 bases between.

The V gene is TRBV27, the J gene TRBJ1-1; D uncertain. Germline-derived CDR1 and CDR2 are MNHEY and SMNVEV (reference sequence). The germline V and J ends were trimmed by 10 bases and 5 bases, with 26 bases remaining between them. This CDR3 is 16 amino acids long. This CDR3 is CATHPSSRAIGTEAFF. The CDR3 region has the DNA TGTGCCACCCATCCTAGCTCGCGGGCGATCGGTACTGAAGCTTTCTTT.

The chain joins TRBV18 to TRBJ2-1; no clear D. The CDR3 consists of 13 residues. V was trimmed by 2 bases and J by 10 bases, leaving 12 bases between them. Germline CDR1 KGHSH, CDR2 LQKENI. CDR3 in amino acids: CASSPDNALEQFF. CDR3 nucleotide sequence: TGTGCCAGCTCACCAGACAACGCTCTGGAGCAGTTCTTC.

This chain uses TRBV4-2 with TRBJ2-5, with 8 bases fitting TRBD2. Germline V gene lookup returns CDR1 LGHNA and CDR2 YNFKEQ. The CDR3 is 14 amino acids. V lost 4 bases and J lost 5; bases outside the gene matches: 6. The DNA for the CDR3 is TGTGCCAGCAGCCCCAGCGGGAGCGGGGAGACCCAGTACTTC. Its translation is CASSPSGSGETQYF.

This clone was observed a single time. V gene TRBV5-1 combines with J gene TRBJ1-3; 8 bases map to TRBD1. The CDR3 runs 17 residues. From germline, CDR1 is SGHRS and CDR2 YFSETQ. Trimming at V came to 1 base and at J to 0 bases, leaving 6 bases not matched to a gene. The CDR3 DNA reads TGCGCCAGCAGCTTGAGGGGGGACAGGACCTCTGGAAACACCATATATTTT. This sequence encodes CASSLRGDRTSGNTIYF.

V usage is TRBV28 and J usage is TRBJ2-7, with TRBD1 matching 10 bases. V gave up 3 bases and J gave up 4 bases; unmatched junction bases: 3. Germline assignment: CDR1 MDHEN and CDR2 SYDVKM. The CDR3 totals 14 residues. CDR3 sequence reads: CASSFGTGAYEQYF. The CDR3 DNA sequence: TGTGCCAGCAGTTTCGGGACAGGGGCGTACGAGCAGTACTTC.

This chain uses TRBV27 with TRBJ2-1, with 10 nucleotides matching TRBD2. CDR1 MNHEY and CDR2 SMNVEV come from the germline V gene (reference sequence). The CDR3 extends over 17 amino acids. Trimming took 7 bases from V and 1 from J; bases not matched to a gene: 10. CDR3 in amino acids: CASTQSRLAGSYNEQFF. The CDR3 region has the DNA TGTGCCAGCACCCAATCCCGACTAGCGGGTTCCTACAATGAGCAGTTCTTC.

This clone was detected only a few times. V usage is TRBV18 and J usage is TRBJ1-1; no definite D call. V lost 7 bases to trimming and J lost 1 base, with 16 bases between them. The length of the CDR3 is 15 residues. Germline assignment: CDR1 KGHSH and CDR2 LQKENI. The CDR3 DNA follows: TGTGCCAGCTTAGCGCTGGACGGACCGAACACTGAAGCTTTCTTT. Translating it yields CASLALDGPNTEAFF.

The chain's CDR3 is CASSQGGLAAGAKNIQYF. The CDR3, as DNA: TGCGCCAGCAGCCAAGGGGGCCTAGCGGCCGGGGCCAAAAACATTCAGTACTTC. V is TRBV4-1 and J is TRBJ2-4; 7 bases line up with TRBD2. The CDR3 spans 18 residues. V was clipped by 1 base and J by 1 base; unmatched bases: 10. CDR1 is MGHRA and CDR2 is YSYEKL in the germline V gene.

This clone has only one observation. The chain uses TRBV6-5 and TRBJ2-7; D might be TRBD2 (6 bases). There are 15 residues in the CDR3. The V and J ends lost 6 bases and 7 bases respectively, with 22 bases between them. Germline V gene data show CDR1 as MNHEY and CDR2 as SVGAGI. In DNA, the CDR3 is TGTGCCAGCAGGGGGCCGGGACTGAGCCTAGTGGAGCAGTACTTC. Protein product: CASRGPGLSLVEQYF.

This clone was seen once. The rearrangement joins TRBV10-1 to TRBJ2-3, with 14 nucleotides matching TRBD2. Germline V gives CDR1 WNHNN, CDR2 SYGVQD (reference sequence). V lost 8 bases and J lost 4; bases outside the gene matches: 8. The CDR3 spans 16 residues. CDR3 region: CASGAGTSGRSDTQYF. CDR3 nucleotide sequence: TGCGCCAGCGGAGCCGGGACTAGCGGGAGATCAGATACGCAGTATTTT.

CDR3 bases: TGTGCCAGCAGCTTTGGAGCGATGTACGAGCAGTACTTC. Its translation: CASSFGAMYEQYF. The V and J genes are TRBV7-9 and TRBJ2-7; D ambiguous. Germline V gene sequence: CDR1 SEHNR, CDR2 FQNEAQ (reference sequence). With 3 bases removed from V and 4 bases from J, the gap between germline ends came to 10 bases. The CDR3 contains 13 residues. Supplemented by reference TRBV7-9 and TRBJ2-7, the full variable domain reads DTGVSQNPRHKITKRGQNVTFRCDPISEHNRLYWYRQTLGQGPEFLTYFQNEAQLEKSRLLSDRFSAERPKGSFSTLEIQRTEQGDSAMYLCASSFGAMYEQYFGPGTRLTVT.

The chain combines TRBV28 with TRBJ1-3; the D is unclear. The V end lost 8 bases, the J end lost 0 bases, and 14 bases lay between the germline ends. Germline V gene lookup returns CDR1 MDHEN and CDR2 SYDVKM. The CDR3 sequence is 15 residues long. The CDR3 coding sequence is TGTGCCAGCGGAGGGCAGGTGAACTCTGGAAACACCATATATTTT. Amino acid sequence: CASGGQVNSGNTIYF.